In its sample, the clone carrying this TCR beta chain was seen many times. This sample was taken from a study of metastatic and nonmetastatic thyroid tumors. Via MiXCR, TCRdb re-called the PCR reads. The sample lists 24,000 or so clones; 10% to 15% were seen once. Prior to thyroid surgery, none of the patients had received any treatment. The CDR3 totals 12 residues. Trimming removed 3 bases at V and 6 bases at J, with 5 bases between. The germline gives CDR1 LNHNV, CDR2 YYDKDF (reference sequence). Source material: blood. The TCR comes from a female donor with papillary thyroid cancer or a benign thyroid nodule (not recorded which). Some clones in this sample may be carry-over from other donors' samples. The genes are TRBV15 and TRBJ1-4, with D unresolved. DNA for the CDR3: TGTGCCACCAGCAGGAGGGATGAAAAACTGTTTTTT. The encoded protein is CATSRRDEKLFF.